The entry that follows covers one T cell receptor (beta chain) sequence. This entry belongs to a study of blood T cell repertoires in COVID-19. This table comes from immunoSEQ multiplex PCR, and its TCRdb copy is limited to in-frame clones, with some not included. The repertoire has a few hundred thousand clones, approximately 90% of them found once; the top ten carry about 1.7%. Germline V gene sequence: CDR1 KGHSH, CDR2 LQKENI. The V and J ends lost 6 bases and 6 bases, in that order; junction bases with no gene match: 4. This CDR3 contains 13 residues. V and J are TRBV18 and TRBJ1-5; 8 bases are a match to TRBD1. Sequenced sample: peripheral blood. The sequence was collected from a man in his 70s with acute or convalescent COVID-19. In DNA, the CDR3 is TGTGCCAGCTCCGCCGGGACAGGTCAGCCCCAGCATTTT. As protein: CASSAGTGQPQHF.